This TCR beta chain came from a study of T cell responses to AZD1222 COVID-19 vaccine. CDR3 length: 12 amino acids. Trimming pared 2 bases from V and 5 bases from J, leaving 7 bases between. Looked up from germline, CDR1 is SGHNT and CDR2 is YYREEE (reference sequence). Libraries were prepared by immunoSEQ multiplex PCR; TCRdb keeps only in-frame clonotypes and omits some of them. The profile shows some 130,000 clones, roughly 92% of them singletons. The TCR was taken from an adult in good health. The material sequenced was peripheral blood, taken on day 0 of AZD1222 vaccination. V and J are TRBV5-4 and TRBJ1-2, with D maybe TRBD1 (5 bases). DNA for the CDR3: TGTGCCAGCAGCTTTCCAGGGTATGGCTACACCTTC. Protein: CASSFPGYGYTF.